The clone carrying this T cell receptor (beta chain) was counted between two and nine times. Its antigen remains unidentified. The sample originates from a study of T cells in Graves' hyperthyroidism and ophthalmopathy. Whole-study findings and limits: Blood held most thyroid clonotypes expanded above 0.001 frequency. Model-based prediction identified ophthalmopathy a median about 6 months prior to its onset.

Amplification of TCR beta CDR3 regions was performed using RNA transcripts as template. HTBI primers drove first-round RT-PCR of the TCR CDR3. TCRdb fed the multiplex PCR reads into MiXCR, producing one record per CDR3 protein. The sample gives hundreds of thousands of distinct CDR3 sequences, 14% of which show up once; approximately 10% is in the top ten. Graves' hyperthyroidism showing no ophthalmopathy progression within 18 months was considered stable. Using more than 7.5 ml of fresh peripheral blood, PBMCs were prepared. The germline gives CDR1 ENHRY, CDR2 SYGVKD. V lost 0 bases and J lost 5, with 16 bases in between. This CDR3 spans 16 amino acids.

The chain employs TRBV10-3 and TRBJ1-1, with D maybe TRBD1 (6 bases). The sequenced sample consisted of blood. The TCR was taken from a woman aged 18 to 35 with Graves' hyperthyroidism. The CDR3 spells CAISESGAVGWTEAFF. The CDR3 DNA reads as TGTGCCATCAGTGAGTCGGGGGCAGTAGGGTGGACTGAAGCTTTCTTT.